This T cell receptor (beta chain) emerged from a study of control samples from healthy donors and cancer patients. Per the germline V gene, CDR1 is MDHEN and CDR2 is SYDVKM. The ends were cut back, 6 bases at V and 10 bases at J, with 22 bases in the middle. The CDR3 extends over 16 amino acids. Only in-frame clones appear in the TCRdb table, and some are missing; sequencing was by immunoSEQ multiplex PCR. This sample carries more than 150,000 clones, 93% of them seen once, and the ten largest clones take around 2.4%. This clone was picked up one time. The sample comprised blood. The TCR comes from a man aged 50-60 years in good health. J is TRBJ1-6 and V is TRBV28; tentative D call: TRBD1 (6 bases). The CDR3 protein is CASSAQGIGYRSPLHF. DNA for the CDR3: TGTGCCAGCAGCGCTCAGGGGATCGGGTACCGCTCACCCCTCCACTTT.